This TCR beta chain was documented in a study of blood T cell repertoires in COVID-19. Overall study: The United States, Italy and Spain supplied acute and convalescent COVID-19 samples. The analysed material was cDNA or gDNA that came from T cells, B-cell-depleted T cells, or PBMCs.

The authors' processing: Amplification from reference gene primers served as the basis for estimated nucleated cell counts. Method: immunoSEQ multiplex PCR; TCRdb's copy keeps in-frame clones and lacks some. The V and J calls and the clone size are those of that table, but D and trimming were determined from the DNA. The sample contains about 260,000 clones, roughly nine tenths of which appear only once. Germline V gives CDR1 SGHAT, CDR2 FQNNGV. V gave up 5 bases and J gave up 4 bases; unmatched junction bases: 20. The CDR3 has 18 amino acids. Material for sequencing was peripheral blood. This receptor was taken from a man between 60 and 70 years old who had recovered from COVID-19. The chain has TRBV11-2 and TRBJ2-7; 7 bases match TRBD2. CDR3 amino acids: CASSPPGLSPRGGYEQYF. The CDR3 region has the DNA TGTGCCAGCAGCCCCCCGGGACTATCTCCTCGTGGGGGTTACGAGCAGTACTTC. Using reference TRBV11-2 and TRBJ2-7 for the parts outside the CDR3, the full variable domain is EAGVAQSPRYKIIEKRQSVAFWCNPISGHATLYWYQQILGQGPKLLIQFQNNGVVDDSQLPKDRFSAERLKGVDSTLKIQPAKLEDSAVYLCASSPPGLSPRGGYEQYFGPGTRLTVT.